Below, one TCR beta chain is given with its context. The ends were cut back, 9 bases at V and 0 bases at J, with 16 bases in the middle. Germline V gene data show CDR1 as SGHRS and CDR2 as YFSETQ. The length of the CDR3 is 14 residues. In the original processing: Quantification of nucleated cells was approximated via reference gene primer amplification. Some clones are missing from TCRdb's copy, which holds only in-frame ones; the method was immunoSEQ multiplex PCR. V and J calls and clone size are copied from that table; D and trimming were computed from the DNA. The sample holds under 200,000 clones; roughly 81% are singletons and the top ten take under 8.5%. The entry originates in a study of blood T cell repertoires in COVID-19. The wider study: Spain, Italy and the United States supplied samples that represented acute and convalescent COVID-19. PBMCs, B-cell-depleted T cells, or T cells provided the cDNA or gDNA that made up the material.

Sequenced sample: peripheral blood. The TCR was taken from a man in his forties who had recovered from COVID-19. V usage is TRBV5-1 and J usage is TRBJ2-7; D perhaps matches TRBD1 (5 bases). CDR3 sequence: CATTKTGFSYEQYF. In DNA, the CDR3 is TGCGCCACCACGAAAACAGGATTCTCCTACGAGCAGTACTTC.